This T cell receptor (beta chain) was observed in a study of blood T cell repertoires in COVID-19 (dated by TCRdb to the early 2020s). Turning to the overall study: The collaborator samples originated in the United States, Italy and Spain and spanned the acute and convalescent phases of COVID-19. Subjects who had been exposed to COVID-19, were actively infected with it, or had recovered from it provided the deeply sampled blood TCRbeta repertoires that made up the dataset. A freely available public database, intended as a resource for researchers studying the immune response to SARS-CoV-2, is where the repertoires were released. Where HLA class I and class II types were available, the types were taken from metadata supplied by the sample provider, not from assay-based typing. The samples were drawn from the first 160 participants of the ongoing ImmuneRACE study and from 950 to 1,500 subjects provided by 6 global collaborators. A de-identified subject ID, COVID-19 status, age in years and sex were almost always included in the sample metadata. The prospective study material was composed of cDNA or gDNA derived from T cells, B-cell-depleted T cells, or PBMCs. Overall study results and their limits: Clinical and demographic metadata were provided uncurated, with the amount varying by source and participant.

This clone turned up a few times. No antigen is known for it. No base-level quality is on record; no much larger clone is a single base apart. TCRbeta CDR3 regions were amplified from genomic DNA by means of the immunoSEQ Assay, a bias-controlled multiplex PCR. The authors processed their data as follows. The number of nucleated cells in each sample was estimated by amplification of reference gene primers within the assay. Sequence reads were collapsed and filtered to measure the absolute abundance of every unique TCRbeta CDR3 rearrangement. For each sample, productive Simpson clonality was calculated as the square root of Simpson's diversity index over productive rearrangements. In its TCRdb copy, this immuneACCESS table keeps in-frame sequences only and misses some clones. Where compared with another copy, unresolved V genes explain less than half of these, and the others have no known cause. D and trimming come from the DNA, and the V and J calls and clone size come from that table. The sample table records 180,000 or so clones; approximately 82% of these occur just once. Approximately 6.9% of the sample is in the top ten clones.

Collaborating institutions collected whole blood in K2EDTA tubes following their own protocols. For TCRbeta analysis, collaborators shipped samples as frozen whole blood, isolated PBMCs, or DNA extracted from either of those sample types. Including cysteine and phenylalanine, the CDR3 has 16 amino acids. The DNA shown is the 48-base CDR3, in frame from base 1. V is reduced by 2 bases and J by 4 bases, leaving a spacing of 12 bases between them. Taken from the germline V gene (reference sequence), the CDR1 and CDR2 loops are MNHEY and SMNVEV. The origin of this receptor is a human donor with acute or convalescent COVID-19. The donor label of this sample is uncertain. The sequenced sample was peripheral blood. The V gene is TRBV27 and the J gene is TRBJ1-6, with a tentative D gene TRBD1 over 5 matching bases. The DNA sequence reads TGTGCCAGCAGTTTAACTGGGAGGGGATATAATTCACCCCTCCACTTT. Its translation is CASSLTGRGYNSPLHF.